The entry that follows covers one T cell receptor beta chain sequence. The source of the sample is a study of T cell responses to AZD1222 COVID-19 vaccine. Germline V gene sequence: CDR1 MNHNS, CDR2 SASEGT. Trimming took off 1 base at V and 4 bases at J, with 13 bases between the two ends. The CDR3 is made up of 15 amino acids. Here immunoSEQ multiplex PCR was the method, and the copy in TCRdb shows in-frame clones only, minus some. The sample carries about 110,000 clones, about 80% recorded once. This receptor was identified in an adult in good health. Sequencing was performed on peripheral blood, taken on day 0 of AZD1222 vaccination. This chain connects TRBV6-1 to TRBJ1-2, with D perhaps matching TRBD1 (5 bases). CDR3 sequence (DNA): TGTGCCAGCAGTGAAGGGCAGGGACCGGGCTATGGCTACACCTTC. It yields the protein CASSEGQGPGYGYTF.